This T cell receptor (beta chain) was sequenced during a study of T-cell reconstitution after alpha-beta-depleted transplantation in children. This clonotype has a handful of counts. Its target is not known. CDR1 and CDR2 from the germline V gene are SGHRS and YFSETQ. V shed 1 base and J shed 5 bases, with 22 bases lying between them. This CDR3 has 17 amino acids. Unique molecular identifiers were incorporated into the prepared TCRbeta library. TCRdb ran MiXCR on the PCR reads and lists one entry per CDR3 protein. The sample has some 130,000 distinct CDR3 sequences, 8.5% to 10% seen once; the top ten hold less than 25%. Overall study findings and caveats: Recipient T cells and thymic progenitors that survived gave rise to the high TCRbeta diversity observed at day 60 in some patients.

The chain employs TRBV5-1 and TRBJ2-7; D may correspond to TRBD1 or TRBD2 (5 bases each). This clonotype was obtained from a girl in the first two years of life who had a stem cell transplant for combined immunodeficiency, so the T cells may come from the graft donor. The starting material was PBMCs, mostly from graft donor cells, obtained 180 days after TCRalphabeta/CD19-depleted stem cell transplant. This CDR3 is CASSLPVAGSPIDEQYF. DNA for the CDR3: TGCGCCAGCAGCTTGCCGGTCGCAGGGAGCCCTATCGACGAGCAGTACTTC.